The present entry profiles one T cell receptor beta chain with its context. The repertoire was sequenced with immunoSEQ multiplex PCR; TCRdb's copy has only in-frame clones and lacks some. The sample lists 190,000 or so clones, less than 85% occurring once. This sample was taken from a study of blood T cell repertoires in COVID-19. There are 14 residues in the CDR3. The V end lost 2 bases, the J end lost 3 bases, and 8 bases lay between the germline ends. Per the germline V gene, CDR1 is KGHSH and CDR2 is LQKENI. The sample comprised peripheral blood. The chain carries TRBV18 and TRBJ1-3, with TRBD1 as a possible D gene (5 bases). The sequence was obtained from a man in his forties or fifties who had recovered from COVID-19. In DNA, the CDR3 is TGTGCCAGCTCACCAGGAGGGGTTGGAAACACCATATATTTT. This gives the protein CASSPGGVGNTIYF.